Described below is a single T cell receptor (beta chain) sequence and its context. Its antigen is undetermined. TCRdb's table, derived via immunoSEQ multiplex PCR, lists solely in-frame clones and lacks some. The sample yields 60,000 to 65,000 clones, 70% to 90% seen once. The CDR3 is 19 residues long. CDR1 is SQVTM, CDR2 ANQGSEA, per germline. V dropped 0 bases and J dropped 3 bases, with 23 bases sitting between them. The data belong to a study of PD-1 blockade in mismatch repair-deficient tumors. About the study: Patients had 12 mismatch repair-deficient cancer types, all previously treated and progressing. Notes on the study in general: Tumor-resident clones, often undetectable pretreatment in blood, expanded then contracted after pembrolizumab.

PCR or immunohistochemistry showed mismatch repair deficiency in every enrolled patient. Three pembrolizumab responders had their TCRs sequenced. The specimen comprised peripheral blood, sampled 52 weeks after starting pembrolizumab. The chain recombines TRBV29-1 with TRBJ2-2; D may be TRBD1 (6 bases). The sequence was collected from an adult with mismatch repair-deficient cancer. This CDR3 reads CSVEETPTGREQYTGELFF. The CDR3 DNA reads TGCAGCGTTGAAGAGACCCCAACAGGGAGAGAGCAGTACACCGGGGAGCTGTTTTTT.